This TCR beta chain was retrieved from a study of CD8 T cells in ankylosing spondylitis. TCRdb itself ran the 5' RACE reads through MiXCR, one entry per CDR3 protein. The data show a few hundred thousand distinct CDR3 sequences, around 17% seen once. Whole-study findings and limits: Reportedly, matched ankylosing spondylitis synovial fluid was significantly enriched for disease-linked clones. Several highly homologous variants made up a TCR beta motif, and this motif appeared characteristic of ankylosing spondylitis blood.

To note about this clonotype: The target antigen is unknown.

The CDR3 loop spans 14 amino acids. Trimming left V 0 bases short and J 5 bases short, with 12 bases between. Per the germline V gene, CDR1 is SGDLS and CDR2 is YYNGEE. Sequenced input: blood, either unsorted or a sorted T cell fraction (not recorded which). The genes are TRBV9 and TRBJ2-7; D might be TRBD2 (7 bases). This TCR was recovered from a male donor with ankylosing spondylitis. CDR3 nucleotide sequence: TGTGCCAGCAGCGTAGGATGGGGGGGCCACGAGCAGTACTTC. Translation: CASSVGWGGHEQYF.